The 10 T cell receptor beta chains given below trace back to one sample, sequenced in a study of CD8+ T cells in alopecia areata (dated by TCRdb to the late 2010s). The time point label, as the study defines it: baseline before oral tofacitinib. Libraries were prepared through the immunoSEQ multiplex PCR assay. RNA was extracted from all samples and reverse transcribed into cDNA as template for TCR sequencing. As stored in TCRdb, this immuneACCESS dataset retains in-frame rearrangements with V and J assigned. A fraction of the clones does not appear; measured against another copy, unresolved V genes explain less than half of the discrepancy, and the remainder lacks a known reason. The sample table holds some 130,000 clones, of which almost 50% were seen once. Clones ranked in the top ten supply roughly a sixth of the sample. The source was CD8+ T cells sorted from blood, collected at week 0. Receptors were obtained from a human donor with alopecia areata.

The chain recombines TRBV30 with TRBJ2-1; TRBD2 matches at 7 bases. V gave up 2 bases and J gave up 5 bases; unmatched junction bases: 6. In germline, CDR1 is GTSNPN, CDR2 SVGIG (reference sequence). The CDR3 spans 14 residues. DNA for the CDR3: TGTGCCTGGAGTTTGACTAGCAACCACAATGAGCAGTTCTTC. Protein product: CAWSLTSNHNEQFF.

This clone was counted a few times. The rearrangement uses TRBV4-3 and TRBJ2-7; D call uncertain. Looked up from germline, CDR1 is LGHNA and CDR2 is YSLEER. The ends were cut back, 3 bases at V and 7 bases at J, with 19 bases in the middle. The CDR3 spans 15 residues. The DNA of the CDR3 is TGCGCCAGCAGCCAGTTTTTTACAGCTCCGTGGGAGCAGTACTTC. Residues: CASSQFFTAPWEQYF.

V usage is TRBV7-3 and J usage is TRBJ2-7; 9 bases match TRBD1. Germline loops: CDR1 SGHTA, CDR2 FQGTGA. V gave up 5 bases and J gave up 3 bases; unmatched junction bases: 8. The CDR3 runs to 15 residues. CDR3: CASSVDGTGSYEQYF. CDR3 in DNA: TGTGCCAGCAGCGTTGACGGGACAGGGAGCTACGAGCAGTACTTC.

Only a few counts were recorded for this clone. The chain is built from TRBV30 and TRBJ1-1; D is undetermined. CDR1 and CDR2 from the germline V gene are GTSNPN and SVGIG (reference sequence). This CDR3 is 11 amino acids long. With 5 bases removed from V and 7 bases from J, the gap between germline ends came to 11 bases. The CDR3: CAWWAGLEAFF. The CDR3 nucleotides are TGTGCCTGGTGGGCAGGACTTGAAGCTTTCTTT.

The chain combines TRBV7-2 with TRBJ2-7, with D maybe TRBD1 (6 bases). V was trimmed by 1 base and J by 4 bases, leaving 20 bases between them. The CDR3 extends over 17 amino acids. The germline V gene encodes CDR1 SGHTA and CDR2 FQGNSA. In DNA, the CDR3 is TGTGCCAGCAGCTTAGGGTGGTGGGGGCCTACTCGTTACGAGCAGTACTTC. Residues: CASSLGWWGPTRYEQYF.

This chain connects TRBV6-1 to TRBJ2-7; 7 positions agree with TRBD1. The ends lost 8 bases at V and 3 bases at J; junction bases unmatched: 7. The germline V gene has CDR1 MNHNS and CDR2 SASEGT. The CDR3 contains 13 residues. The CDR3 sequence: CASRDRASYEQYF. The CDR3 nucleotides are TGTGCCAGCCGAGACAGGGCCAGCTACGAGCAGTACTTC.

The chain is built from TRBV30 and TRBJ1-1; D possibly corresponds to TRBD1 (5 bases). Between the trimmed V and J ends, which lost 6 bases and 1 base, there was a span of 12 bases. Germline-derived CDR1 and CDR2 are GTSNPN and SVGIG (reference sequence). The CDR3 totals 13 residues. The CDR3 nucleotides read TGTGCCTGTCAGGGACTGACGAACACTGAAGCTTTCTTT. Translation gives CACQGLTNTEAFF.

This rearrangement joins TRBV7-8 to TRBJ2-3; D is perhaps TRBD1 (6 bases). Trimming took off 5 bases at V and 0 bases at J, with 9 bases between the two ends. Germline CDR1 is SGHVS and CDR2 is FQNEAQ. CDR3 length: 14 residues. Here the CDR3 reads CASSRDRSTDTQYF. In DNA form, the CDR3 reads TGTGCCAGCAGCCGAGACAGGAGCACAGATACGCAGTATTTT.

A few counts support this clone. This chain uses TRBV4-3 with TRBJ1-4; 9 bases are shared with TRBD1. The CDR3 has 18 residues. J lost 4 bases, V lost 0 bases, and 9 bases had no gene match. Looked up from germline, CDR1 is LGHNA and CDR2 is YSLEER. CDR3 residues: CASSQEFGTGIFNEKLFF. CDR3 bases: TGCGCCAGCAGCCAAGAATTCGGGACAGGGATTTTTAATGAAAAACTGTTTTTT.

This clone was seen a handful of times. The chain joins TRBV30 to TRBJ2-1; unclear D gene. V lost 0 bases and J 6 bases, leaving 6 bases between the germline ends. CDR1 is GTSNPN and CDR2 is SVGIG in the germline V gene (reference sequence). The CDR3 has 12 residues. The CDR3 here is CAWSVVGNEQFF. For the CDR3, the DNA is TGTGCCTGGAGTGTGGTAGGCAATGAGCAGTTCTTC.